Many counts were recorded for the clone carrying this T cell receptor (beta chain). TCRdb processed the RACE reads anew with MiXCR; each CDR3 protein has one entry. The sample has 250,000 to 300,000 distinct CDR3 sequences, around 7.7% seen once. From germline, CDR1 is SGHDT and CDR2 YYEEEE. CDR3 length: 20 amino acids. The V gene lost 1 base and the J gene lost 0 bases, with 25 bases spanning the gap. This entry belongs to a study of human T cells and chemical hapten exposure. Time point in this sample: pre-sensitization, week 0. The sample's treatment: therapeutic diphenylcyclopropenone sensitization with weekly scalp DPC.

V gene TRBV5-6 combines with J gene TRBJ1-1; weak D call: TRBD1 (5 bases). The sequence was collected from a man younger than 35 with alopecia areata. Some clones in this sample may be carry-over from other donors' samples. The specimen comprised whole blood, sampled in connection with sensitization to the hapten diphenylcyclopropenone (DPC). This CDR3 reads CASSLSPDGVGRWVNTEAFF. CDR3 in DNA: TGTGCCAGCAGCTTGTCCCCCGACGGAGTGGGACGGTGGGTGAACACTGAAGCTTTCTTT.